This T cell receptor beta chain was sequenced for a study of cytomegalovirus exposure and HLA in healthy donors. General study results and limits: Equally common other TCR beta chains were less clonally expanded than HLA-associated ones, a later analysis found. It was reported in a later analysis that an Asian-associated ancestry cluster showed fewer N-insertions than the approximately 670-donor mean. For cytomegalovirus status, the classifier reportedly gave diagnoses with high specificity and sensitivity.

CDR1 is SGDLS and CDR2 is YYNGEE in the germline V gene. The CDR3 length is 14 residues. The V and J ends lost 7 bases and 2 bases respectively, with 13 bases between them. Worth noting for this clone: The antigen is unknown.

PCR involved 60 Vbeta and 13 Jbeta primers. Authors' processing steps: In a later analysis, the count reached approximately 80 million unique TCR beta chains, with roughly 12 million shared. Libraries were prepared by immunoSEQ multiplex PCR; TCRdb keeps only in-frame clonotypes and omits some of them. Clone size and the V and J calls come from that table; the DNA yielded D and trimming. The sample includes about 170,000 clones, roughly two thirds of them seen just once. This TCR came from a woman aged 18-30 years in good health and CMV-seropositive. The V and J genes are TRBV9 and TRBJ1-3, with D possibly matching TRBD1 (6 bases). The sequencing input was PBMCs. The CDR3 reads CASAGGSPGNTIYF. The CDR3 DNA sequence: TGTGCCAGCGCTGGGGGCAGTCCTGGAAACACCATATATTTT.